This section outlines one TCR beta chain sequence together with its context. Per the original methods: The authors estimated nucleated cell counts from reference gene primer amplification. Generated by immunoSEQ multiplex PCR, the TCRdb table keeps only in-frame clones and is missing some. V, J and clone size reflect that table, while D and trimming were determined from the DNA. The sample carries about 100,000 clones, roughly 80% recorded once. This specimen belongs to a study of blood T cell repertoires in COVID-19. Overall study context: The United States, Italy and Spain supplied acute and convalescent COVID-19 samples. T cells, B-cell-depleted T cells, or PBMCs provided the cDNA or gDNA that served as material.

This CDR3 region has 13 residues. CDR1 is SGHVS, CDR2 FQNEAQ, per germline. Between the trimmed V and J ends, which lost 5 bases and 2 bases, there was a span of 7 bases. This clonotype was sampled from a human donor in a cohort sampled during active COVID-19. The genes are TRBV7-8 and TRBJ2-1; perhaps TRBD1 as D (6 bases). Sequencing used peripheral blood. The CDR3 nucleotides are TGTGCCAGCAGCCGGGACACCTACAATGAGCAGTTCTTC. Translated, it gives CASSRDTYNEQFF.